This T cell receptor (beta chain) derives from a study of a mutant IDH1 vaccine in newly diagnosed glioma. V gave up 6 bases and J gave up 5 bases; unmatched junction bases: 0. Germline V gives CDR1 MNHNS, CDR2 SASEGT. The CDR3 length is 13 residues. Findings and caveats of the study: Pseudoprogression seemed unrelated to changes in top peripheral T cell clonotypes.

Turning to this clone: The antigen is not known.

TCRdb's table, derived via immunoSEQ multiplex PCR, lists solely in-frame clones and lacks some. This table holds 60,000 or so clones, about 86% found once. This sample's time point: week 5, during vaccination. In the vaccine, a single dose held 300 ug of the mutant IDH1 20-mer peptide, along with topical imiquimod. The specimen was PBMCs, collected from a glioma patient whose treatment included an IDH1 peptide vaccine. The receptor was isolated from a woman aged 45-60 years with glioma. The chain joins TRBV6-1 to TRBJ1-6, with 8 nucleotides matching TRBD1. CDR3 sequence (DNA): TGTGCCAGCAGGGGACAGGATAATTCACCCCTCCACTTT. Its protein is CASRGQDNSPLHF.